This TCR beta chain was profiled in a study of blood T cells in healthy people across ages. Study-wide points: Observed TCR beta diversity per million T cells went down as age went up. This fall followed a roughly linear course with age. It was found that TCR beta diversity correlated strongly with the percentage of naive T cells.

Note on this clonotype: The target antigen is unknown.

Using a J-beta primer mix together with a sample-barcoded 5' primer, a second PCR was run for about 7 to 12 cycles. With 12 random nucleotides, a template-switch adaptor tagged each individual cDNA molecule. TCRdb processed the 5' RACE reads anew with MiXCR; each CDR3 protein has one entry. The repertoire includes around 780,000 distinct CDR3 sequences, about 26% of them detected once, and over 2.5% sits in the top ten. Germline CDR1 is SGHTA and CDR2 is FQGNSA. CDR3 length: 17 residues. With 5 bases clipped from V and 3 bases from J, the junction kept 13 bases outside the gene matches. These data also featured in a second study, about T cells of mothers and their children. In that study: RNA extracted was entirely used for cDNA synthesis, roughly 1.6 ug per 15 ul.

The sequenced material came from blood. This chain links TRBV7-2 with TRBJ2-4, with TRBD2 matching over 7 bases. The clonotype originates from a boy between 10 and 17 years old in good health. CDR3: CASSPTRQRGGKNIQYF. Here the CDR3 DNA reads TGTGCCAGCAGCCCAACCCGACAGCGGGGCGGCAAAAACATTCAGTACTTC.